This record looks at one T cell receptor beta chain sequence and its context. This receptor's antigen is unknown. One base away there is no much larger clone; base qualities are not given. The germline V gene encodes CDR1 WSHSY and CDR2 SAAADI. The CDR3 goes from the cysteine to the phenylalanine over 15 residues. Kept here is only the CDR3 DNA, which spans 45 bases and is read in frame from base 1. V and J are truncated by 8 bases and 0 bases respectively, leaving an intervening sequence of 11 bases. Library construction relied on 5' RACE. A second PCR of roughly 7 to 11 cycles was performed with a sample-barcoded 5' primer and a J-beta primer mix. Each TCR beta cDNA molecule received a unique molecular identifier from a template-switch 5' adaptor carrying 12 random nucleotides. Each sample yielded at least 3 million CDR3-containing paired-end reads. All of the RNA was converted into first-strand cDNA using the Mint cDNA synthesis kit, with a TRBC-specific oligonucleotide serving as the primer. Following uracil-DNA glycosylase treatment, all cDNA underwent a first 18-cycle PCR with the universal primers M1SS and BC2_uni_R. Turning to the authors' computational methods: For normalization, 1 million high-quality reads were randomly selected from each sample, with every read carrying a distinct molecular identifier. Instead of being binned into consensus sequences, reads with shared molecular identifiers were discarded. MiTCR, run with a Q25 quality threshold and the strictest error-elimination algorithm, handled CDR3 identification, clonotype clustering and error correction. Lower-bound total TCR beta diversity was estimated with a nonparametric unseen species model using Euler transformation. TCRdb's own reprocessing of the public reads used fastp at Q25 and MiXCR and kept productive beta chains. Rows are unified per CDR3 protein, each entry keeping the most common DNA and genes. What appears here as the V and J calls and clone size reflects TCRdb's work, not the paper's. For this sample there are approximately 1,700,000 distinct CDR3 sequences; roughly 43% appear just once. Clones ranked in the top ten supply more than 20% of the sample.

The roughly 38 donors, aged about 6 to 100 years, were systemically healthy Caucasian individuals from Russia. Approximately 10 milliliters of peripheral blood were collected from each donor into EDTA-treated Vacutainer tubes. Ficoll-Paque density-gradient centrifugation was used to isolate PBMCs, with at least 6 million per sample. Total RNA, at least 5 micrograms per sample, was extracted from PBMCs with Trizol reagent. The percentages of naive CD45RAhigh/CD27high T cells were determined by flow cytometry on a PBMC aliquot from every donor. These data come from a study of blood T cells in healthy people across ages (dated by TCRdb to the mid-2010s). About the full investigation: In model experiments, template switching captured roughly one uniquely barcoded TCR beta cDNA molecule for every two T cells. The study measured age-related changes in TCR beta repertoire diversity using deep sequencing normalized with unique cDNA molecular identifiers. The donors were split into four age groups: young (average around 16 years), middle-aged (39), aged (more than 60) and long-lived (roughly 77). To avoid experimental bias, donors of different ages were spread randomly across the sequencing lanes. The study analyzed two additional independent replicas of 1 million unique cDNA reads from the same blood draw for two donors, one aged 18 to 30 and one aged 80 or older.

What the research found in general, with its limitations: Observed TCR beta diversity per million T cells fell roughly linearly with age, and a significant reduction was already apparent by age around 36. Donor CMV infection status was unknown, potentially confounding age-related changes in expanded clonotypes. Observed TCR beta diversity correlated strongly with the percentage of naive T cells measured by flow cytometry. Total diversity estimates from one million sequenced T cells were considered lower bounds and underestimates. Compared with the aged group, more naive CD4+ T cells, fewer expanded clones and increased TCR diversity were shown by the long-lived group, suggesting age selection. Since profiling was done on bulk unsorted PBMCs, naive and antigen-experienced compartments could not be conclusively compared.

The sequenced sample was blood. The V and J segments used are TRBV10-2 and TRBJ2-6; the D gene lacks a confident call. This receptor was taken from a human donor in good health. The DNA reads as follows: TGCGCCAGCCAGGCTTCCCGCTCTGGGGCCAACGTCCTGACTTTC. This is translated as CASQASRSGANVLTF.